The rows below give T cell receptor beta chains drawn from one sample of a study of blood T cell repertoires in COVID-19. Profiling relied on immunoSEQ multiplex PCR, and the TCRdb table lists in-frame clones only, not all of them. The sample has about 170,000 clones; around 90% are singletons. Sequenced sample: peripheral blood. Every receptor here comes from a man aged 18-30 years with COVID-19, enrolled during active disease. CDR3s include the opening cysteine and the closing phenylalanine or tryptophan. Each record gives: V gene, D gene, J gene, CDR3 protein, CDR3 DNA. D genes are given only for firm matches.

V: TRBV7-7; D: TRBD1; J: TRBJ2-7; CDR3: CASSLRTGSAYEQYF; DNA: TGTGCTAGCAGCCTCCGGACAGGGAGCGCCTACGAGCAGTACTTC
V: TRBV9; D: .; J: TRBJ2-7; CDR3: CASSDNPFGEQYF; DNA: TGTGCCAGCAGCGACAACCCCTTTGGCGAGCAGTACTTC
V: TRBV27; D: .; J: TRBJ1-1; CDR3: CASSHAYISTEAFF; DNA: TGTGCCAGCAGTCACGCTTATATCAGCACTGAAGCTTTCTTT
V: TRBV11-2; D: TRBD2; J: TRBJ2-7; CDR3: CASRPTSGRFEQYF; DNA: TGTGCCAGCAGGCCTACTAGCGGGAGGTTTGAGCAGTACTTC
V: TRBV19; D: .; J: TRBJ2-2; CDR3: CASSSPRTDTGELFF; DNA: TGTGCCAGTAGTTCCCCCCGGACAGATACCGGGGAGCTGTTTTTT
V: TRBV4-2; D: .; J: TRBJ2-3; CDR3: CASSSSWHTQYF; DNA: TGTGCCAGCAGCTCCTCGTGGCATACGCAGTATTTT
V: TRBV2; D: TRBD2; J: TRBJ2-1; CDR3: CASSPSGLAPYNEQFF; DNA: TGTGCCAGCAGTCCCTCGGGACTAGCGCCTTACAATGAGCAGTTCTTC
V: TRBV6-6; D: TRBD1; J: TRBJ1-1; CDR3: CASSPGGPEAFF; DNA: TGTGCCAGCTCCCCAGGGGGCCCTGAAGCTTTCTTT
V: TRBV5-5; D: .; J: TRBJ2-7; CDR3: CASSLWAGSYEQYF; DNA: TGTGCCAGCAGCTTATGGGCAGGGTCCTACGAGCAGTACTTC
V: TRBV10-3; D: .; J: TRBJ1-3; CDR3: CAISVSGVAGNTIYF; DNA: TGTGCCATCAGTGTCTCAGGGGTTGCTGGAAACACCATATATTTT